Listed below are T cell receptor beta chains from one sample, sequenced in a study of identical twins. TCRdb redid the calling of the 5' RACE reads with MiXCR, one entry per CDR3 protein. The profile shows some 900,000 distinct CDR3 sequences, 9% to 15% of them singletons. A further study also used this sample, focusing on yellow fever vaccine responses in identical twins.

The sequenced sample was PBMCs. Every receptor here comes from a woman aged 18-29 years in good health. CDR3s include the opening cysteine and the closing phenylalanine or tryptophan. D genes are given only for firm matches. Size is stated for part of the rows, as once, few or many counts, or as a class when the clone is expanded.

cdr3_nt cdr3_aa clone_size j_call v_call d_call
TGTGCCAGCAGTCCCGGGGACCTAAACTACGAGCAGTACTTC CASSPGDLNYEQYF . TRBJ2-7 TRBV28 .
TGTGCCAGCAGCATCGACAGCTCCTACGAGCAGTACTTC CASSIDSSYEQYF . TRBJ2-7 TRBV12-3/TRBV12-4 .
TGTGCCAGCAGTTTGGGGGGGGCAGGTGGCTACACCTTC CASSLGGAGGYTF few TRBJ1-2 TRBV12-3/TRBV12-4 .
TGTGCCAGCAGCTCAGTCCAGGGGGCAAATTCACCCCTCCACTTT CASSSVQGANSPLHF many TRBJ1-6 TRBV5-6 TRBD1
TGTGCCATCAGTGAGTCAGAAGGGTCGGGTCAGCCCCAGCATTTT CAISESEGSGQPQHF many TRBJ1-5 TRBV10-3 .
TGCAGTGCGGGACAGTTCCAAGAGACCCAGTACTTC CSAGQFQETQYF . TRBJ2-5 TRBV20-1 TRBD1
TGCAGTGCTAGAACCCTGACAGACAACCAAGAGACCCAGTACTTC CSARTLTDNQETQYF . TRBJ2-5 TRBV20-1 .
TGTGCCAGCAGCCAGATTTACGAGCAGTACTTC CASSQIYEQYF few TRBJ2-7 TRBV28 .
TGTGCCAGCAGCTTAGAACAGGGATGGGATACGCAGTATTTT CASSLEQGWDTQYF . TRBJ2-3 TRBV7-9 .
TGTGCCAGCAGTTACGCCCATGAGCAGTTCTTC CASSYAHEQFF few TRBJ2-1 TRBV6-5 .
TGTGCCAGCAGACCTAGCGGGATTCGGACAGATACGCAGTATTTT CASRPSGIRTDTQYF few TRBJ2-3 TRBV12-3/TRBV12-4 TRBD2
TGTGCCAGCAGCTTAGTAAGCGGGGAAAACCAACCCTATGAGCAGTTCTTC CASSLVSGENQPYEQFF few TRBJ2-1 TRBV7-9 TRBD2
TGCAGTGCCGGGTTTGTTGAGCAGTTCTTC CSAGFVEQFF . TRBJ2-1 TRBV20-1 .
TGTGCCAGCAGTCTTCGAAGCGACAGGGACCAGACCCAGTACTTC CASSLRSDRDQTQYF . TRBJ2-5 TRBV28 TRBD1
TGCGCCAGCAGCTTGGTAGCGGGAGCGAACAATGAGCAGTTCTTC CASSLVAGANNEQFF few TRBJ2-1 TRBV5-1 TRBD2
TGTGCCAGCAGCTTAAGGACAGGGGGCGGATATAATGAGCAGTTCTTC CASSLRTGGGYNEQFF . TRBJ2-1 TRBV7-3 TRBD1
TGCAGTGCTAGAGGGTTGGCGGGAGCCTACAATGAGCAGTTCTTC CSARGLAGAYNEQFF many TRBJ2-1 TRBV20-1 TRBD2
TGTGCCAGCAGTACCGGAACCACTAGCAATCAGCCCCAGCATTTT CASSTGTTSNQPQHF . TRBJ1-5 TRBV28 .
TGTGCCAGCAGTTCTAGCGGGCCCTCAGGCTCCTACAATGAGCAGTTCTTC CASSSSGPSGSYNEQFF many TRBJ2-1 TRBV28 TRBD2
TGCAGTGCTAGAGAGGGAGGTAACTATGGCTACACCTTC CSAREGGNYGYTF . TRBJ1-2 TRBV20-1 .
TGCGCCAGCAGCTTGTTAGCGGGAGGCATTCAGTACTTC CASSLLAGGIQYF few TRBJ2-4 TRBV5-1 TRBD2
TGTGCCAGCAGTGGCTGGGGACTATCTAGCACAGATACGCAGTATTTT CASSGWGLSSTDTQYF few TRBJ2-3 TRBV2 TRBD2
TGTGCCAGCAGTCCCCCGTGGGCTGACAGGCACCTTGCTAGGAAGGAGTACTTC CASSPPWADRHLARKEYF few TRBJ2-7 TRBV12-3/TRBV12-4 .
TGTGCCAGCAGCACCCGGGACAGGGGATCCTACGAGCAGTACTTC CASSTRDRGSYEQYF . TRBJ2-7 TRBV6-1 TRBD1
TGTGCCAGCACCGGGCGGGGGAACTATGGCTACACCTTC CASTGRGNYGYTF . TRBJ1-2 TRBV3-1 .
TGCGCCAGCAGCTCGGACGGTATGCTACTAGAGACCCAGTACTTC CASSSDGMLLETQYF few TRBJ2-5 TRBV5-1 .
TGTGCCAGCAGCTTACTTGTGGATGTCGCCGAAAAACTGTTTTTT CASSLLVDVAEKLFF . TRBJ1-4 TRBV7-9 .
TGTGCTAGTGGTTTGGGGTGGGGGAAGGGTGAGCAGTTCTTC CASGLGWGKGEQFF few TRBJ2-1 TRBV12-5 .
TGCGCCAGCCAGACTAGCTCTCTCAACTACAATGAGCAGTTCTTC CASQTSSLNYNEQFF few TRBJ2-1 TRBV4-1 TRBD2
TGCAGTGCTAGACCTGGACTCGCAGATACGCAGTATTTT CSARPGLADTQYF many TRBJ2-3 TRBV20-1 .
TGCAGCGTGGGGGGAGCGGCCGGACTCGAGACCCAGTACTTC CSVGGAAGLETQYF few TRBJ2-5 TRBV29-1 .
TGTGCCAGCAGCTTAGCGCAGGGACCCTCTGGGGCCAACGTCCTGACTTTC CASSLAQGPSGANVLTF . TRBJ2-6 TRBV7-9 .
TGTGCCAGCAGCCCTCGTAAACAGGGGGCAAGCTCCTACAATGAGCAGTTCTTC CASSPRKQGASSYNEQFF . TRBJ2-1 TRBV7-8 TRBD1
TGTGCCAGCAGTCCAAGACAGGGTTATTCGGCAGATACGCAGTATTTT CASSPRQGYSADTQYF few TRBJ2-3 TRBV27 TRBD1
TGTGCCAGCAAGAAGGGGCCCCACTCTGGGGCCAACGTCCTGACTTTC CASKKGPHSGANVLTF . TRBJ2-6 TRBV28 .
TGTGCCAGTAGTACTCCCGGGACATTGAACACTGAAGCTTTCTTT CASSTPGTLNTEAFF . TRBJ1-1 TRBV19 .
TGCGCCAGCAGCTTGGAGTCTAGCAGGCTAGCTAACTATGGCTACACCTTC CASSLESSRLANYGYTF many TRBJ1-2 TRBV5-1 .
TGTGCCAGCAGCCATCTTGCGGGAGTGTCCTACGAGCAGTACTTC CASSHLAGVSYEQYF . TRBJ2-7 TRBV3-1 TRBD2
TGTGCCAGCAGCCAGATGGGACGGGGAAACACCATATATTTT CASSQMGRGNTIYF few TRBJ1-3 TRBV7-9 .
TGTGCCAGCAGTTCATACAGCAACTATGGCTACACCTTC CASSSYSNYGYTF many TRBJ1-2 TRBV12-3/TRBV12-4 .
TGTGCCAGCAGTTACCGGACTAGCGGGGGAACGGGTAAGGTGGTGGATACGCAGTATTTT CASSYRTSGGTGKVVDTQYF . TRBJ2-3 TRBV12-3/TRBV12-4 TRBD2
TGTGCCAGCAGTTACGGCGGGGAGCCCTACAATGAGCAGTTCTTC CASSYGGEPYNEQFF many TRBJ2-1 TRBV6-5 .
TGTGCAAGTTGGGGGCGCGGGGGGGCGACAGATACGCAGTATTTT CASWGRGGATDTQYF few TRBJ2-3 TRBV2 TRBD2